The present T cell receptor beta chain was sequenced within a study of metastatic and nonmetastatic thyroid tumors. Study information: For malignant and benign thyroid patients, tumor or nodule tissue and blood were the sources whose repertoires were compared.

CDR1 is SGHTA, CDR2 FQGNSA, per germline. Trimming stripped 5 bases from V and 4 bases from J, with 11 bases between. This CDR3 has 13 amino acids. Thyroid surgery was performed in patients who had received no treatment beforehand. How the authors handled the data: Construction of a distant-metastasis classifier for papillary thyroid cancer relied on CDR3 differences across clinicopathological groups. MiXCR re-clonotyped the PCR reads for TCRdb. The V and J calls and clone size are TCRdb's, not the authors'. Of around 32,000 clones listed, around 7% are singletons. The study's findings and limits: Malignant tumors reportedly showed significantly higher TCR beta diversity than benign nodules in both blood and tumor.

This clone was picked up many times. Antigen unknown. Specimen: blood. The sequence was collected from a female donor with papillary thyroid cancer or a benign thyroid nodule (not recorded which). Some clones in this sample may be carry-over from other donors' samples. The chain recombines TRBV7-2 with TRBJ2-5, with TRBD1 as a possible D gene (5 bases). CDR3 region: CASSRQGGETQYF. CDR3 nucleotide sequence: TGTGCCAGCAGCAGGCAGGGCGGAGAGACCCAGTACTTC. Based on the CDR3 plus reference TRBV7-2 and TRBJ2-5, the full variable domain is GAGVSQSPSNKVTEKGKDVELRCDPISGHTALYWYRQSLGQGLEFLIYFQGNSAPDKSGLPSDRFSAERTGGSVSTLTIQRTQQEDSAVYLCASSRQGGETQYFGPGTRLLVL.